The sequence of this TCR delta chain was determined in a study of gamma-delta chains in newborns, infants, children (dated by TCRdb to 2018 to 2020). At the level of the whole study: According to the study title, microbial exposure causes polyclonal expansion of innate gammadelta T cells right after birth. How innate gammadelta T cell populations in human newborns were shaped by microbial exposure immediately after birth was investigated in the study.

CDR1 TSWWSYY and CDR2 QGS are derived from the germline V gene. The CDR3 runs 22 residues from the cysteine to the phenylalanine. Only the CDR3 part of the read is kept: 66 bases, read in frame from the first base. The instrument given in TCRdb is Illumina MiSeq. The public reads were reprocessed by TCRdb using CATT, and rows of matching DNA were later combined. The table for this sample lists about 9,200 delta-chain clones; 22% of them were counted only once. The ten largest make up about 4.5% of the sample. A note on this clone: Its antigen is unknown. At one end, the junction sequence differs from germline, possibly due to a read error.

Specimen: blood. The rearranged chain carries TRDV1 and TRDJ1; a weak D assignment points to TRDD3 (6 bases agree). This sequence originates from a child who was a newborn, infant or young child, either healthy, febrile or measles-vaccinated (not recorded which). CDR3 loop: CAIGETLGPRSGWGKYTDKLIF. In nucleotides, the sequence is TGTGCTATTGGGGAAACACTTGGTCCCCGAAGTGGCTGGGGAAAGTACACCGATAAACTCATCTTT.